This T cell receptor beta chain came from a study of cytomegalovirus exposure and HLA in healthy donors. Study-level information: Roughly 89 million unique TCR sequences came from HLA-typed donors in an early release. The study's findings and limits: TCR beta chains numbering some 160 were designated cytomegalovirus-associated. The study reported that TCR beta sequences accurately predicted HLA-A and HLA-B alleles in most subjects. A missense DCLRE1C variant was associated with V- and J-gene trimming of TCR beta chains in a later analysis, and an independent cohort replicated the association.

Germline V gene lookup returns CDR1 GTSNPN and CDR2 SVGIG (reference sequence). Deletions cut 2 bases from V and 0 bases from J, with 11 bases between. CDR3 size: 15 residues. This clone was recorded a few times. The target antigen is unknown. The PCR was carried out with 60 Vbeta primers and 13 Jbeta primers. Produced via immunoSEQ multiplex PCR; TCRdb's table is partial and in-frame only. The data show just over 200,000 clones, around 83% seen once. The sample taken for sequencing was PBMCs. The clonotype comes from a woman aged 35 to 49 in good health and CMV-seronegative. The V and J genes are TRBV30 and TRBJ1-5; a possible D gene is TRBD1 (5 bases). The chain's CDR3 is CAWSTRQNSNQPQHF. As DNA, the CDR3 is TGTGCCTGGAGTACCCGACAGAATAGCAATCAGCCCCAGCATTTT.